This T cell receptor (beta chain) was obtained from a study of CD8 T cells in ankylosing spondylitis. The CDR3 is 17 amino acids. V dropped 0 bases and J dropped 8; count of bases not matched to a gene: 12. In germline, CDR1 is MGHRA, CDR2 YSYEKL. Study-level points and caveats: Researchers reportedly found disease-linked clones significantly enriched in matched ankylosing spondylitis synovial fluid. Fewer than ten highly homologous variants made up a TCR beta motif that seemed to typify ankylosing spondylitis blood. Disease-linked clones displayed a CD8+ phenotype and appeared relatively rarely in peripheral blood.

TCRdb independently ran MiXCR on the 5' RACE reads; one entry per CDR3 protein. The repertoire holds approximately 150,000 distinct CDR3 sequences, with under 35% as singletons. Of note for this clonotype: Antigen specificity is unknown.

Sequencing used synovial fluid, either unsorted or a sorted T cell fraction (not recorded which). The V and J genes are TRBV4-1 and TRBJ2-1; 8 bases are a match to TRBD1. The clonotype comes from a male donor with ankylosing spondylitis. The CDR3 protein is CASSQDHWGQVTDEQFF. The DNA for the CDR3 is TGCGCCAGCAGCCAAGATCATTGGGGACAGGTCACCGATGAGCAGTTCTTC.